This is a list of T cell receptor beta chains from one sample in a study of CD8+CD57+ T cells in acquired aplastic anemia. TCRdb re-analysed the reads in MiXCR, keeping a single row per CDR3 protein. The table includes 150,000 to 200,000 distinct CDR3 sequences, approximately 60% detected once. Sequenced material: sorted CD4+, CD8+, or CD8+CD57+ T cells (not recorded which) from PBMCs. The receptors derive from a human donor in good health. Each CDR3 is given with its conserved first and last residue. A D gene is named only where the DNA matches it firmly. Size is omitted from some rows. Given values are once, few, many or a class for expanded clones.

-	TRBJ2-3	TRBD2	TRBV7-8	CASSFRRGLAGGRTDTQYF	TGTGCCAGCAGCTTCCGTAGGGGACTAGCGGGAGGGCGTACAGATACGCAGTATTTT
once	TRBJ2-1	TRBD2	TRBV7-3	CASSLLAGGDVYEQFF	TGTGCCAGCAGCTTACTAGCGGGAGGGGACGTATATGAGCAGTTCTTC
-	TRBJ1-1	TRBD1	TRBV29-1	CSGQGADNYEAFF	TGCAGCGGTCAGGGGGCAGATAACTACGAAGCTTTCTTT
few	TRBJ2-1	-	TRBV7-3	CASSSSDGYNEQFF	TGTGCCAGCAGCTCCTCGGACGGCTACAATGAGCAGTTCTTC
few	TRBJ2-5	-	TRBV24-1	CATSDPFQETQYF	TGTGCCACCAGTGATCCCTTTCAAGAGACCCAGTACTTC
-	TRBJ2-7	TRBD2	TRBV20-1	CSASNVGSGSGEQYF	TGCAGTGCTAGTAACGTTGGCAGCGGGAGTGGCGAGCAGTACTTC
-	TRBJ2-7	TRBD1	TRBV7-2	CASSYRGNQYF	TGTGCCAGCAGCTACAGGGGGAATCAGTACTTC
-	TRBJ2-2	-	TRBV19	CASSRRHRNTGELFF	TGTGCCAGTAGTAGAAGACACAGAAACACCGGGGAGCTGTTTTTT
-	TRBJ2-7	-	TRBV10-1	CASSEGGRYEQYF	TGCGCCAGCAGTGAGGGGGGGCGTTACGAGCAGTACTTC
many	TRBJ2-1	-	TRBV7-2	CASSLGLLELYNEQFF	TGTGCCAGCAGCTTAGGTCTCCTGGAGCTCTACAATGAGCAGTTCTTC
few	TRBJ2-3	TRBD2	TRBV6-2/TRBV6-3	CASSYSRGLAGMADTQYF	TGTGCCAGCAGTTACTCGAGAGGACTAGCGGGAATGGCAGATACGCAGTATTTT
-	TRBJ2-5	TRBD1	TRBV24-1	CATGQGARETQYF	TGTGCCACCGGACAGGGGGCGCGTGAGACCCAGTACTTC
-	TRBJ1-2	-	TRBV7-2	CASSLLGGLNYGYTF	TGTGCCAGCAGCTTATTGGGGGGGTTGAACTATGGCTACACCTTC
-	TRBJ1-2	-	TRBV10-2	CATEKGVQGLGYGYTF	TGCGCCACCGAGAAGGGAGTACAGGGATTGGGCTATGGCTACACCTTC
-	TRBJ1-2	-	TRBV9	CASSVVRESYGYTF	TGTGCCAGCAGCGTAGTTCGGGAGAGCTATGGCTACACCTTC
-	TRBJ1-3	TRBD1	TRBV5-6	CASSLSQGAAGNTIYF	TGTGCCAGCAGCTTGAGCCAGGGGGCGGCTGGAAACACCATATATTTT